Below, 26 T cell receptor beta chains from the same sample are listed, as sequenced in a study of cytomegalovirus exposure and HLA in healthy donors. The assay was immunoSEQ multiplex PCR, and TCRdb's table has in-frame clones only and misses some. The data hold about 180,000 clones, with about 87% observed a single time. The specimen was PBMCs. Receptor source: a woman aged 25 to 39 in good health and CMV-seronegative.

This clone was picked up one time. The CDR3 loop reads CASSRGHNSNQPQHF. The CDR3 region has the DNA TGTGCCAGTAGTAGAGGACACAACTCCAATCAGCCCCAGCATTTT. The V gene is TRBV19, the J gene TRBJ1-5, with D tentatively TRBD1 (5 bases). Trimming removed 4 bases from V and 3 bases from J, with 13 bases in between. Germline CDR1 is LNHDA and CDR2 is SQIVND (reference sequence). CDR3 length equals 15 residues.

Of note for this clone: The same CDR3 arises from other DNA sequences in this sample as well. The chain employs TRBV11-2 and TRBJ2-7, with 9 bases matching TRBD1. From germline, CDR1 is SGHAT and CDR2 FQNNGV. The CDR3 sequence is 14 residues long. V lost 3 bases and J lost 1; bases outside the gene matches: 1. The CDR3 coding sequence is TGTGCCAGCAGCTTGGACAGGGGTTCCTACGAGCAGTACTTC. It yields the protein CASSLDRGSYEQYF.

The CDR3 nucleotides read TGTGCCAGTAGTATCTCAGGGAGGGTCACAGATACGCAGTATTTT. It specifies CASSISGRVTDTQYF. The rearrangement uses TRBV19 and TRBJ2-3; 7 bases align to TRBD2. The CDR3 has 15 residues. V trimming: 3 bases; J trimming: 2 bases; junction bases outside the gene matches: 5. Germline lookup yields CDR1 LNHDA and CDR2 SQIVND (reference sequence).

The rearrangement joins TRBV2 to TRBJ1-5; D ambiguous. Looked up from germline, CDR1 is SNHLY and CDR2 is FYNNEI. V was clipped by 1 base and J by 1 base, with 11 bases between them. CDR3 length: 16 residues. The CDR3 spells CASSEGTVPSNQPQHF. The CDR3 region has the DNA TGTGCCAGCAGTGAAGGAACAGTGCCCAGCAATCAGCCCCAGCATTTT.

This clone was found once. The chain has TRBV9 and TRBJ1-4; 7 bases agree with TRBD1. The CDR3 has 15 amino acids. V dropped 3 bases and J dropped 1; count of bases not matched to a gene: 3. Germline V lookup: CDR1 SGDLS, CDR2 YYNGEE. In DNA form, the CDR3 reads TGTGCCAGCAGCGCCAGGGACAGAACTAATGAAAAACTGTTTTTT. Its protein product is CASSARDRTNEKLFF.

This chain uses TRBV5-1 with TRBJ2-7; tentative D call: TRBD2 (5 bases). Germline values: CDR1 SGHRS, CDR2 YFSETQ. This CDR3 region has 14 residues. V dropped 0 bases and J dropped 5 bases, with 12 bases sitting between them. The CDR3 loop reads CASSLAGTGNEQYF. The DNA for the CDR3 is TGCGCCAGCAGCTTGGCGGGCACGGGGAACGAGCAGTACTTC.

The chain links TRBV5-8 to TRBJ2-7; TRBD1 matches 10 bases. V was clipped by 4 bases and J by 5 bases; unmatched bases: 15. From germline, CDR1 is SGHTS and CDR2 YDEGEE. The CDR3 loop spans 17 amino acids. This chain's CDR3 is CASSNPGQGIVVDEQYF. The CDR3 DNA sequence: TGTGCCAGCAGCAACCCGGGACAGGGGATCGTCGTCGACGAGCAGTACTTC. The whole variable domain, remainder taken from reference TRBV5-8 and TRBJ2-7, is EAGVTQSPTHLIKTRGQQATLRCSPISGHTSVYWYQQALGLGLQFLLWYDEGEERNRGNFPPRFSGRQFPNYSSELNVNALELEDSALYLCASSNPGQGIVVDEQYFGPGTRLTVT.

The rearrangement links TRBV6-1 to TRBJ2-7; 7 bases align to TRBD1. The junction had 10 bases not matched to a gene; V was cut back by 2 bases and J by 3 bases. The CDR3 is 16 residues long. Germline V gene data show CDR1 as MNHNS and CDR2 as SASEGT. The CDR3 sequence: CASSEYTGQLRYEQYF. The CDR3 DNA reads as TGTGCCAGCAGTGAATACACGGGACAGCTACGCTACGAGCAGTACTTC.

The CDR3 DNA reads as TGTGCCAGCAGCGTAGGGGACAGAAACTATGGCTACACCTTC. This translates into CASSVGDRNYGYTF. This chain links TRBV9 with TRBJ1-2; 7 nucleotides line up with TRBD1. The V gene end was trimmed by 0 bases and the J gene end by 2 bases; junction bases not matched to a gene: 1. This CDR3 region has 14 residues. Germline loops: CDR1 SGDLS, CDR2 YYNGEE.

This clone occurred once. The DNA for the CDR3 is TGTGCCAGCATATCAGTAAGCTCCTACGAGCAGTACTTC. It specifies CASISVSSYEQYF. J is TRBJ2-7 and V is TRBV6-5; D unclear. Per the germline V gene, CDR1 is MNHEY and CDR2 is SVGAGI. Trimming took 7 bases from V and 0 from J, leaving 10 bases between them. CDR3 size: 13 residues.

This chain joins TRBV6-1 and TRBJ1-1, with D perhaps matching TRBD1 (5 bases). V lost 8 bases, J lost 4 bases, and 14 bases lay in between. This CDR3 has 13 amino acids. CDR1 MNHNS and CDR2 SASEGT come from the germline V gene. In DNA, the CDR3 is TGTGCCAGCCAGATACTGGGGGGCACTGAAGCTTTCTTT. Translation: CASQILGGTEAFF.

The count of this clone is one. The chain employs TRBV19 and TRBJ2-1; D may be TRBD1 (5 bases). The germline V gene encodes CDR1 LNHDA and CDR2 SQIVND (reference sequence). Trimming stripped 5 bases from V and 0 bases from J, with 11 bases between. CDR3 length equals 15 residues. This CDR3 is CASSHNTGSYNEQFF. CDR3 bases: TGTGCCAGTAGTCATAACACAGGCTCCTACAATGAGCAGTTCTTC.

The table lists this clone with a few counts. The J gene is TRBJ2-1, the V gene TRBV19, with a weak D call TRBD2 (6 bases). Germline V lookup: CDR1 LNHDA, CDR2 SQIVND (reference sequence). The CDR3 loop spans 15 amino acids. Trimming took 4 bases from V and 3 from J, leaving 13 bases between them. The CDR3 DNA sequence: TGTGCCAGTAGTACTCTTCCCGGGAGCTACAATGAGCAGTTCTTC. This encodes CASSTLPGSYNEQFF.

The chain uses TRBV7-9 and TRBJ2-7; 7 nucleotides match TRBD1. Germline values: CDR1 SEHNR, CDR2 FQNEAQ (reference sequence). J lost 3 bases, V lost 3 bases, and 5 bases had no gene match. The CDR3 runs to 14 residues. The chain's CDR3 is CASSFQGQYYEQYF. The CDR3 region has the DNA TGTGCCAGCAGCTTCCAGGGACAGTACTACGAGCAGTACTTC.

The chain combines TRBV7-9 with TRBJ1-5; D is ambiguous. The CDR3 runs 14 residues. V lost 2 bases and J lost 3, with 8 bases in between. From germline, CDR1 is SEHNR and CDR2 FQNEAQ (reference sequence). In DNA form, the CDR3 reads TGTGCCAGCAGCTTACTCGGAGCCAATCAGCCCCAGCATTTT. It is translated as CASSLLGANQPQHF.

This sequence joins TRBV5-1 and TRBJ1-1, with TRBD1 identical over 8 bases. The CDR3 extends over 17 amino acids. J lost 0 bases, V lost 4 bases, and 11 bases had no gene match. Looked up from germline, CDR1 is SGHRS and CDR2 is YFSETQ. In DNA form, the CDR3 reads TGCGCCAGCAGCGCACTACAGGGGGGACGGGTGAACACTGAAGCTTTCTTT. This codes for CASSALQGGRVNTEAFF.

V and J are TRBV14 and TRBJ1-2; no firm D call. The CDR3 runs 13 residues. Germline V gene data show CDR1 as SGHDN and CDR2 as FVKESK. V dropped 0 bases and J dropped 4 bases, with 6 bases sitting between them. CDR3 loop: CASSQEVGYGYTF. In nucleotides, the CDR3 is TGTGCCAGCAGCCAAGAGGTCGGCTATGGCTACACCTTC.

CDR3 loop: CAWSVMGALDYGYTF. The CDR3 coding sequence is TGTGCCTGGAGTGTAATGGGGGCGTTGGACTATGGCTACACCTTC. The chain has TRBV30 and TRBJ1-2, with D tentatively TRBD1 (6 bases). The CDR3 sequence is 15 residues long. Trimming left V 0 bases short and J 3 bases short, with 14 bases between. The germline CDR1 and CDR2 sequences are GTSNPN and SVGIG (reference sequence).

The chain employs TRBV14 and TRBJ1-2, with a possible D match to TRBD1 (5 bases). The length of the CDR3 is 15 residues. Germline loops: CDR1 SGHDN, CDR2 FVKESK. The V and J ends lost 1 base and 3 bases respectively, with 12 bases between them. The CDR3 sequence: CASSQVGRADYGYTF. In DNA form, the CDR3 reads TGTGCCAGCAGCCAAGTCGGCAGGGCCGACTATGGCTACACCTTC.

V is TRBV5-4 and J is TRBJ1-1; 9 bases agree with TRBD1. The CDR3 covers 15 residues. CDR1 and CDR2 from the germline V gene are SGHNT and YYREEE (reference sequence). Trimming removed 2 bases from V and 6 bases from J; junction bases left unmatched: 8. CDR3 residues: CASSFEPGQGPEAFF. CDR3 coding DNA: TGTGCCAGCAGCTTTGAACCGGGACAGGGCCCTGAAGCTTTCTTT. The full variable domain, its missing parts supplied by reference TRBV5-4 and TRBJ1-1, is ETGVTQSPTHLIKTRGQQVTLRCSSQSGHNTVSWYQQALGQGPQFIFQYYREEENGRGNFPPRFSGLQFPNYSSELNVNALELDDSALYLCASSFEPGQGPEAFFGQGTRLTVV.

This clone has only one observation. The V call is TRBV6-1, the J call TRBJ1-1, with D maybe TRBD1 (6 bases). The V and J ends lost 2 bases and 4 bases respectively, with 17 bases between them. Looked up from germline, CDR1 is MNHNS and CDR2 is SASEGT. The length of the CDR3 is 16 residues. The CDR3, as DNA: TGTGCCAGCAGTGAATATGGTAGAACAGGGAGCACTGAAGCTTTCTTT. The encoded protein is CASSEYGRTGSTEAFF.

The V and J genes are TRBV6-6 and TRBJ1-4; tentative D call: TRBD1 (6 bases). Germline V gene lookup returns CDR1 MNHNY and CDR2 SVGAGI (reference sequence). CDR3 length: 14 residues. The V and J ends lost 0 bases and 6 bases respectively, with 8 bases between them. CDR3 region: CASSYSRGDEKLFF. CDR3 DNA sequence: TGTGCCAGCAGTTACTCCAGGGGAGATGAAAAACTGTTTTTT.

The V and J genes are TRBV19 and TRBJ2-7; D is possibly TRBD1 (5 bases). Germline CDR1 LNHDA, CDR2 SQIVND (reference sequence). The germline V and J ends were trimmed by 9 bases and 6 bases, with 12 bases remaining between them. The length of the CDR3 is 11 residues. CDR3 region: CASKKGSEQYF. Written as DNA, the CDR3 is TGTGCCAGCAAAAAGGGGTCCGAGCAGTACTTC.

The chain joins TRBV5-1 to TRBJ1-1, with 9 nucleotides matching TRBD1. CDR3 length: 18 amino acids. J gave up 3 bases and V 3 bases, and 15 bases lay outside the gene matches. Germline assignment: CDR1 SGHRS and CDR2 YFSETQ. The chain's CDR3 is CASSSAWGTGRIDTEAFF. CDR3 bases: TGCGCCAGCAGCTCGGCGTGGGGGACAGGGAGAATTGACACTGAAGCTTTCTTT.

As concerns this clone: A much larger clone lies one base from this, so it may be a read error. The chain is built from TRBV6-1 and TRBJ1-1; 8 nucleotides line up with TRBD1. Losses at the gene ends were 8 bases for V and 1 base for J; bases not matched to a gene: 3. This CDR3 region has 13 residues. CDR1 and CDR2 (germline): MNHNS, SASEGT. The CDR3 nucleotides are TGTGCCAGCGGGGGACAGGCGAACACTGAAGCTTTCTTT. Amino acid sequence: CASGGQANTEAFF.

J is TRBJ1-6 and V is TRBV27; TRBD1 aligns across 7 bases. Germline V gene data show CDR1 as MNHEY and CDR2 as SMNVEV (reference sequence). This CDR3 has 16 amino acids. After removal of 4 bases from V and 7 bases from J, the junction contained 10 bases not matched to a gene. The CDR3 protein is CASSSLSGGANSPLHF. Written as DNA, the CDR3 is TGTGCCAGCAGTTCGTTGTCAGGGGGTGCCAATTCACCCCTCCACTTT.